The TCR beta chain described here comes from a study of blood T cell repertoires in COVID-19. Study details: The analysed material was cDNA or gDNA that came from T cells, B-cell-depleted T cells, or PBMCs.

The germline gives CDR1 LNHNV, CDR2 YYDKDF (reference sequence). This CDR3 has 15 residues. V lost 5 bases, J lost 4 bases, and 8 bases stayed unmatched. In Seattle, patients joined the study during active infection and were tracked longitudinally. Per the original methods: Reference gene primer amplification yielded estimated nucleated cell counts. Profiling relied on immunoSEQ multiplex PCR, and the TCRdb table lists in-frame clones only, not all of them. V, J and clone size are those of that table, while D and trimming were read from the DNA. The sample lists around 460,000 clones, around nine tenths occurring once.

The gene calls are TRBV15 and TRBJ1-5, with 7 bases lining up with TRBD1. The receptor was derived from a man younger than 30 with COVID-19, enrolled during active disease. The specimen was peripheral blood. CDR3 sequence reads: CATSRDGTANQPQHF. In DNA form, the CDR3 reads TGTGCCACCAGCCGGGACGGGACAGCAAATCAGCCCCAGCATTTT. Supplemented by reference TRBV15 and TRBJ1-5, the full variable domain reads DAMVIQNPRYQVTQFGKPVTLSCSQTLNHNVMYWYQQKSSQAPKLLFHYYDKDFNNEADTPDNFQSRRPNTSFCFLDIRSPGLGDTAMYLCATSRDGTANQPQHFGDGTRLSIL.